This T cell receptor beta chain was captured by sequencing in a study of blood T cells in healthy people across ages. Study at large: Per two T cells, about one barcoded beta molecule was captured through template switching.

Sample-barcoded 5' priming and a J-beta primer mix drove a second PCR of 7 to 11 cycles. All samples gave at least 2.5 million CDR3-containing paired-end reads. TCRdb called the 5' RACE reads again in MiXCR, with one record for every CDR3 protein. The table records 2 million or so distinct CDR3 sequences, around 48% of them present only once. This CDR3 is 12 amino acids long. The ends were cut back, 6 bases at V and 8 bases at J, with 11 bases in the middle. Total RNA extracted from each sample amounted to at least 5 micrograms. The origin of this receptor is a woman in her forties in good health. Input material: blood. The V call is TRBV12-3 or TRBV12-4, the J call TRBJ2-1; D is unclear. CDR3 sequence: CASRLIVDEQFF. The CDR3 bases are TGTGCCAGCAGATTAATAGTGGATGAGCAGTTCTTC.